This TCR beta chain was observed in a study of graft-versus-host responses after intestinal transplantation. Study-wide context: After anti-thymocyte globulin induction, recipients took tacrolimus and steroids for around three years.

As for this clone: Its antigen remains unidentified.

Germline loops: CDR1 SGHNT, CDR2 YENEEA. CDR3 size: 13 residues. V lost 2 bases and J lost 6, with 11 bases in between. Some clones are missing from TCRdb's copy, which holds only in-frame ones; the method was immunoSEQ multiplex PCR. The sample consists of tens of thousands of clones, roughly nine tenths of them appearing once. The source was unstimulated CD4+ T cells sorted from spleen or lymph node cells, collected before intestinal transplant. J is TRBJ2-7 and V is TRBV11-3; D gene ambiguous. This TCR derives from a human donor who received an intestinal transplant. Here the CDR3 DNA reads TGTGCCAGCAGCTTACATTCGATGAGCGAGCAGTACTTC. Translated: CASSLHSMSEQYF.